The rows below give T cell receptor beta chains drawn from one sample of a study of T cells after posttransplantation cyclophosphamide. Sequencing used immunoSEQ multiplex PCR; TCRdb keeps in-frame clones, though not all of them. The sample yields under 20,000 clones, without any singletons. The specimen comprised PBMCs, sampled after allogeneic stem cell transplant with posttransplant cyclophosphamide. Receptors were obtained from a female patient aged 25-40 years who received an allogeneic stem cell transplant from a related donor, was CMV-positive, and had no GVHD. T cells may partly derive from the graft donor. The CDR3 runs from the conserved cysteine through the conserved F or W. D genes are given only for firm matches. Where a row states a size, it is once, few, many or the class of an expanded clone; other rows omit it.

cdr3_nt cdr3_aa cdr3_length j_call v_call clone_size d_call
TGTGCCAGCAGCCTTAGACTGGGCAATCAGCCCCAGCATTTT CASSLRLGNQPQHF 14 TRBJ1-5 TRBV2 many .
TGTGCCAGCAGATTATATCAGGGGGTAAATTCACCCCTCCACTTT CASRLYQGVNSPLHF 15 TRBJ1-6 TRBV6-4 . TRBD1
TGTGCCAGCAGTCCCGGACAGGGGCCTGGCTACACCTTC CASSPGQGPGYTF 13 TRBJ1-2 TRBV28 many TRBD1
TGCGCCAGCAGAAATGTGGAGGGAGGAGAGACCCAGTACTTC CASRNVEGGETQYF 14 TRBJ2-5 TRBV5-1 many .
TGTGCCTGGAATCTAGCGGGAGGGAATGAGCAGTTCTTC CAWNLAGGNEQFF 13 TRBJ2-1 TRBV30 many TRBD2
TGTGCCTGGAGCCGACTAGCGGTACCTTTATTCTTC CAWSRLAVPLFF 12 TRBJ2-1 TRBV30 many TRBD2
TGTGCCAGCAGTCTTTTAGCGGGAGGGCCGGGGGATGAGCAGTTCTTC CASSLLAGGPGDEQFF 16 TRBJ2-1 TRBV28 many TRBD2
TGTGCCAGCAGCCCATTTTCTGGGAGCGAGCAGTACTTC CASSPFSGSEQYF 13 TRBJ2-7 TRBV16 few .
TGCGCCAGCAGCCATCCGACAGGGATCTCCTACGAGCAGTACTTC CASSHPTGISYEQYF 15 TRBJ2-7 TRBV4-1 medium-sized TRBD1
TGTGCCAGCAGCTCCCAGACAGGGGTTTATGGCTACACCTTC CASSSQTGVYGYTF 14 TRBJ1-2 TRBV5-4 many TRBD1
TGTGCCAGCAGTTTACCCCCTGCAGGGACAGGGTACTACTACGAGCAGTACTTC CASSLPPAGTGYYYEQYF 18 TRBJ2-7 TRBV28 many TRBD1
TGTGCCAGCAGTCGGACAGGGATTAATCAGCCCCAGCATTTT CASSRTGINQPQHF 14 TRBJ1-5 TRBV27 many TRBD1
TGCAGCGTTGGCGACATGACGGAAGGCTACACCTTC CSVGDMTEGYTF 12 TRBJ1-2 TRBV29-1 many .
TGTGCCAGCAGCTTAGGACTAGCTAATACGCAGTATTTT CASSLGLANTQYF 13 TRBJ2-3 TRBV7-8 many TRBD2
TGTGCCAGCAGTTCGAGGAGGCGGCGGGGGGCATCGGGGAGCAATCAGCCCCAGCATTTT CASSSRRRRGASGSNQPQHF 20 TRBJ1-5 TRBV28 many .
TGTGCCAGCAGCTTGTTTCGGGGATTCTACACCGGGGAGCTGTTTTTT CASSLFRGFYTGELFF 16 TRBJ2-2 TRBV5-5 many .
TGTGCCAGCAGCTCTACTACTCTTCCGGGACAGGGAGGGGGCTACACCTTC CASSSTTLPGQGGGYTF 17 TRBJ1-2 TRBV5-6 many TRBD1
TGTGCCAGCAGCTTGGGCGAGCGGGAGTACAATGAGCAGTTCTTC CASSLGEREYNEQFF 15 TRBJ2-1 TRBV5-6 many TRBD2
TGCGCCAGCAGCTTAACGGGAGGCAATGCAGATACGCAGTATTTT CASSLTGGNADTQYF 15 TRBJ2-3 TRBV5-1 few TRBD2
TGTGCCAGCAGTGTTCCGGGACTAGCAGCCACCGGGGAGCTGTTTTTT CASSVPGLAATGELFF 16 TRBJ2-2 TRBV28 many TRBD2